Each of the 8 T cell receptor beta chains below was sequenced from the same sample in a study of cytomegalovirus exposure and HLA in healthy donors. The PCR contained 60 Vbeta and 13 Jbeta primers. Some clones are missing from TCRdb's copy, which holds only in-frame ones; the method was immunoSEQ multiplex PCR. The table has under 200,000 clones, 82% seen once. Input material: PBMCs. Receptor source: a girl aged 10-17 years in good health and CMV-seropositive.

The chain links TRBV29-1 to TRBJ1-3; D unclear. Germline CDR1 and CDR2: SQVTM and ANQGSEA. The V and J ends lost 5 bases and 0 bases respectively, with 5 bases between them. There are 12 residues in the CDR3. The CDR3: CSVSHSGNTIYF. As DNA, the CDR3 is TGCAGCGTTTCCCACTCTGGAAACACCATATATTTT.

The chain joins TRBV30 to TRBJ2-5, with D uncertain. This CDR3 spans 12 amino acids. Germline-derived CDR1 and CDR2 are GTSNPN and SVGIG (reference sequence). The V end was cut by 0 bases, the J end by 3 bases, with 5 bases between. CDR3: CAWSVEKETQYF. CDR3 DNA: TGTGCCTGGAGTGTAGAGAAAGAGACCCAGTACTTC.

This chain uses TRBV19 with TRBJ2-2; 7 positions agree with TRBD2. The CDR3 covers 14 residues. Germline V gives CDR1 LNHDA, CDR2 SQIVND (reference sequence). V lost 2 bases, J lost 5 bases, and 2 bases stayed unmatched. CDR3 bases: TGTGCCAGTAGTATATCCGGGGGGACCGGGGAGCTGTTTTTT. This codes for CASSISGGTGELFF.

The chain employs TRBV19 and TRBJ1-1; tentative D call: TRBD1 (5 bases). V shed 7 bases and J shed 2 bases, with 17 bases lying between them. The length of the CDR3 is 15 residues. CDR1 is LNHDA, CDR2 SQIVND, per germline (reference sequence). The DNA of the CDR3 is TGTGCCAGTATTCAAGATTGGGGCAGCAACACTGAAGCTTTCTTT. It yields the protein CASIQDWGSNTEAFF.

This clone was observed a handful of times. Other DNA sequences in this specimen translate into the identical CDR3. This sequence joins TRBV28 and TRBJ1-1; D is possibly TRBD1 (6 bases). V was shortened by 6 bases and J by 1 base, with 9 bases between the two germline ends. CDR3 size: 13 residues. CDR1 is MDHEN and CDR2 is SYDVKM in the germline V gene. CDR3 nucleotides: TGTGCCAGCAGGCTGACAGGGAACACTGAAGCTTTCTTT. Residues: CASRLTGNTEAFF.

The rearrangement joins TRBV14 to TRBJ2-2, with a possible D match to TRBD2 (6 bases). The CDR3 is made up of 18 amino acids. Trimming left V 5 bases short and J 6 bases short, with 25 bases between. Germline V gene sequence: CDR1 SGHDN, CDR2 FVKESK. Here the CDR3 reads CASSSGAVGGPSAGELFF. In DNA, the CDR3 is TGTGCCAGCAGCTCCGGGGCGGTGGGGGGACCATCGGCCGGGGAGCTGTTTTTT.

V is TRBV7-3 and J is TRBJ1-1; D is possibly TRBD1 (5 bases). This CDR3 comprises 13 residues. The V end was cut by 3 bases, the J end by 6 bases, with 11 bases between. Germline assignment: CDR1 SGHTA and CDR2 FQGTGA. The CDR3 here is CASSLSQGAEAFF. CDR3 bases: TGTGCCAGCAGCTTGAGTCAGGGCGCTGAAGCTTTCTTT. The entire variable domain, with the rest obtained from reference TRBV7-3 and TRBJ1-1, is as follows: GAGVSQTPSNKVTEKGKYVELRCDPISGHTALYWYRQSLGQGPEFLIYFQGTGAADDSGLPNDRFFAVRPEGSVSTLKIQRTERGDSAVYLCASSLSQGAEAFFGQGTRLTVV.

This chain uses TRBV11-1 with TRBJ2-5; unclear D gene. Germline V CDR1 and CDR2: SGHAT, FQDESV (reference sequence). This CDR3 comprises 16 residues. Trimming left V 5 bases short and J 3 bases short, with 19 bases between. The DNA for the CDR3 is TGTGCCAGCAGCCAACTAATGTTCACCAGCAAAGAGACCCAGTACTTC. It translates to CASSQLMFTSKETQYF.